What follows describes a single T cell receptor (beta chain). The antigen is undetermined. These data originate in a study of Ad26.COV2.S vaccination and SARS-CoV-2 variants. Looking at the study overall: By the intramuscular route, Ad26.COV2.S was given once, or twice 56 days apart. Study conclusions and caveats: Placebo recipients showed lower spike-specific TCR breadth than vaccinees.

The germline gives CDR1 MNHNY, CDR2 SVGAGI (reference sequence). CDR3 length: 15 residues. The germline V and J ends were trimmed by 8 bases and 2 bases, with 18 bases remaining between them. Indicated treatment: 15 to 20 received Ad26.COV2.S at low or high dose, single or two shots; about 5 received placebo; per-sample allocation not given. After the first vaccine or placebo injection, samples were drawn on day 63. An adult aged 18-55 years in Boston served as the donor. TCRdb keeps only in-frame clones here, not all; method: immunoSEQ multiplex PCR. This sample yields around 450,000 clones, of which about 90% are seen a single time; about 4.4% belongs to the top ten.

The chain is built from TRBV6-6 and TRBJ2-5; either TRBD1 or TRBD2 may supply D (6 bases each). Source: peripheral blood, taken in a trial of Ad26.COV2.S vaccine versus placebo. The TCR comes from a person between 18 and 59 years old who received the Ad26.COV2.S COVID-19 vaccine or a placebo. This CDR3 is CASSYVGGPQETQYF. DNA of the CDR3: TGTGCCAGCTCCTATGTTGGGGGGCCTCAAGAGACCCAGTACTTC.